This section outlines one T cell receptor (beta chain) sequence together with its context. Sequencing used immunoSEQ multiplex PCR; TCRdb keeps in-frame clones, though not all of them. The table lists about 89,000 clones, 90% to 95% of them singletons. The CDR3 runs to 12 residues. V gave up 2 bases and J gave up 7 bases, with 9 bases separating them. CDR1 SGHRS and CDR2 YFSETQ come from the germline V gene. The record originates from a study of technical replicates of blood from four donors. The sequenced sample consisted of T cells isolated from PBMCs. The source is a human donor in good health. The rearrangement links TRBV5-1 to TRBJ2-5; possible D gene TRBD2, 5 bases. CDR3 protein: CASSFDRGTQYF. CDR3 in DNA: TGCGCCAGCAGCTTTGACCGGGGGACCCAGTACTTC.